This entry lists 18 T cell receptor beta chains sequenced from one sample in a study of radiotherapy plus CTLA-4 blockade in lung cancer. Generated by immunoSEQ multiplex PCR, the TCRdb table keeps only in-frame clones and is missing some. The sample carries tens of thousands of clones, over 60% recorded once. This specimen consisted of peripheral blood, obtained from a patient treated with radiotherapy plus ipilimumab. The origin of the receptors is a human donor with non-small cell lung cancer that progressed on radiotherapy plus ipilimumab.

J is TRBJ1-1 and V is TRBV5-1; D is unclear. V lost 5 bases, J lost 3 bases, and 11 bases lay in between. The CDR3 sequence is 13 residues long. Germline loops: CDR1 SGHRS, CDR2 YFSETQ. The CDR3 loop reads CASSRSGDTEAFF. For the CDR3, the DNA is TGCGCCAGCAGTCGGTCGGGCGACACTGAAGCTTTCTTT. Full variable domain (outside the CDR3, taken from reference TRBV5-1 and TRBJ1-1): KAGVTQTPRYLIKTRGQQVTLSCSPISGHRSVSWYQQTPGQGLQFLFEYFSETQRNKGNFPGRFSGRQFSNSRSEMNVSTLELGDSALYLCASSRSGDTEAFFGQGTRLTVV.

V gene TRBV9 combines with J gene TRBJ2-7, with 11 bases aligning to TRBD1. J was trimmed by 7 bases and V by 3 bases; bases with no gene match: 6. The CDR3 extends over 14 amino acids. Germline-derived CDR1 and CDR2 are SGDLS and YYNGEE. CDR3: CASSAGQGAREQYF. CDR3 bases: TGTGCCAGCAGCGCCGGACAGGGGGCACGGGAGCAGTACTTC. Based on the CDR3 plus reference TRBV9 and TRBJ2-7, the full variable domain is DSGVTQTPKHLITATGQRVTLRCSPRSGDLSVYWYQQSLDQGLQFLIQYYNGEERAKGNILERFSAQQFPDLHSELNLSSLELGDSALYFCASSAGQGAREQYFGPGTRLTVT.

This chain links TRBV9 with TRBJ2-7; D is possibly TRBD2 (6 bases). CDR1 and CDR2 from the germline V gene are SGDLS and YYNGEE. Trimming took off 1 base at V and 7 bases at J, with 12 bases between the two ends. This CDR3 is 13 amino acids long. The CDR3 bases are TGTGCCAGCAGCGTACAGGAGGGAAGGGAGCAGTACTTC. This gives the protein CASSVQEGREQYF.

This chain joins TRBV27 and TRBJ2-1, with 12 bases identical to TRBD2. The CDR3 loop spans 17 amino acids. The germline V gene has CDR1 MNHEY and CDR2 SMNVEV (reference sequence). The ends lost 5 bases at V and 4 bases at J; junction bases unmatched: 9. In DNA, the CDR3 is TGTGCCAGCAGTCCTTCTAGCGGGAGGGCCGGATACAATGAGCAGTTCTTC. This codes for CASSPSSGRAGYNEQFF.

The rearrangement joins TRBV6-5 to TRBJ2-1; 10 nucleotides agree with TRBD2. The junction had 5 bases not matched to a gene; V was cut back by 6 bases and J by 6 bases. This CDR3 contains 14 residues. The germline gives CDR1 MNHEY, CDR2 SVGAGI. The CDR3 sequence: CASRGASGGNEQFF. CDR3 DNA sequence: TGTGCCAGCAGGGGGGCTAGCGGGGGCAATGAGCAGTTCTTC.

The chain recombines TRBV5-1 with TRBJ1-4; no firm D call. Germline V gene lookup returns CDR1 SGHRS and CDR2 YFSETQ. The CDR3 spans 14 residues. Trimming cost V 7 bases and J 3 bases, with 13 bases left between them. This CDR3 is CASPTPSPNEKLFF. Here the CDR3 DNA reads TGCGCCAGCCCCACTCCTTCGCCTAATGAAAAACTGTTTTTT.

This clone showed up just once. The genes are TRBV19 and TRBJ2-2; D may match TRBD1 or TRBD2 (5 bases each). Trimming removed 6 bases from V and 4 bases from J, with 12 bases in between. There are 14 residues in the CDR3. CDR1 and CDR2 from the germline V gene are LNHDA and SQIVND (reference sequence). The CDR3, as DNA: TGTGCCAGTAGCGTGGGGGTGAGCACCGGGGAGCTGTTTTTT. It translates to CASSVGVSTGELFF. The variable domain in full, with the rest retrieved from reference TRBV19 and TRBJ2-2, is DGGITQSPKYLFRKEGQNVTLSCEQNLNHDAMYWYRQDPGQGLRLIYYSQIVNDFQKGDIAEGYSVSREKKESFPLTVTSAQKNPTAFYLCASSVGVSTGELFFGEGSRLTVL.

The rearrangement uses TRBV11-2 and TRBJ2-2; 7 positions agree with TRBD2. The CDR3 spans 16 residues. Germline V gene sequence: CDR1 SGHAT, CDR2 FQNNGV. V lost 2 bases to trimming and J lost 8 bases; unmatched junction nucleotides: 11. CDR3 sequence: CASSLTGGVGDGELFF. CDR3 nucleotides: TGTGCCAGCAGCTTAACGGGGGGAGTGGGTGATGGGGAGCTGTTTTTT.

The rearrangement uses TRBV27 and TRBJ1-2; possibly TRBD1 for D (5 bases). This CDR3 contains 14 residues. The germline gives CDR1 MNHEY, CDR2 SMNVEV (reference sequence). The V end lost 6 bases, the J end lost 0 bases, and 11 bases lay between the germline ends. CDR3 bases: TGTGCCAGCAGCCAATCGGGGGCTAACTATGGCTACACCTTC. Protein product: CASSQSGANYGYTF.

The chain joins TRBV14 to TRBJ2-5; D may be TRBD2 (5 bases). The J call may be wrong; the DNA end is better matched by TRBJ2-7. The CDR3 runs to 17 residues. From germline, CDR1 is SGHDN and CDR2 FVKESK. The chain's CDR3 is CASSQDYVEASSYEQYF. The CDR3 nucleotides are TGTGCCAGCAGCCAAGATTATGTGGAGGCAAGCTCCTACGAGCAGTACTTC.

The chain has TRBV15 and TRBJ1-5; D uncertain. Trimming stripped 1 base from V and 4 bases from J, with 5 bases between. The germline V gene encodes CDR1 LNHNV and CDR2 YYDKDF (reference sequence). This CDR3 region has 13 residues. The CDR3 reads CATSRAFNQPQHF. The CDR3 DNA follows: TGTGCCACCAGCAGAGCCTTTAATCAGCCCCAGCATTTT.

This chain uses TRBV5-8 with TRBJ1-1; tentative D call: TRBD1 (5 bases). This CDR3 is 14 amino acids long. The germline V and J ends were trimmed by 4 bases and 1 base, with 11 bases remaining between them. From germline, CDR1 is SGHTS and CDR2 YDEGEE. The CDR3 spells CASSPGTGNTEAFF. The CDR3 DNA reads TGTGCCAGCAGCCCGGGGACTGGGAACACTGAAGCTTTCTTT.

The chain has TRBV28 and TRBJ1-4; possible D gene TRBD1, 6 bases. The CDR3 runs 14 residues. CDR1 is MDHEN and CDR2 is SYDVKM in the germline V gene. Trimming pared 5 bases from V and 2 bases from J, leaving 9 bases between. The CDR3, as DNA: TGTGCCAGCAGTGTCAGGGGCACTAATGAAAAACTGTTTTTT. Protein sequence: CASSVRGTNEKLFF.

The chain couples TRBV15 to TRBJ1-1; D is perhaps TRBD1 (5 bases). In germline, CDR1 is LNHNV, CDR2 YYDKDF (reference sequence). This CDR3 contains 14 residues. Trimming took off 8 bases at V and 1 base at J, with 14 bases between the two ends. CDR3 sequence reads: CATSSDGGNTEAFF. The CDR3 nucleotides read TGTGCCACCTCGTCGGATGGGGGGAACACTGAAGCTTTCTTT.

There are a few counts of this clone. V usage is TRBV13 and J usage is TRBJ2-3; 12 nucleotides agree with TRBD2. Unmatched junction bases numbered 5, after V lost 4 bases and J lost 0 bases. Germline CDR1 is PRHDT and CDR2 is FYEKMQ (reference sequence). The CDR3 covers 17 residues. The CDR3 coding sequence is TGTGCCAGCAGCTCGGCCGGGACTAGCGGGAGCACAGATACGCAGTATTTT. Translation gives CASSSAGTSGSTDTQYF. The variable domain in full, with the rest retrieved from reference TRBV13 and TRBJ2-3, is AAGVIQSPRHLIKEKRETATLKCYPIPRHDTVYWYQQGPGQDPQFLISFYEKMQSDKGSIPDRFSAQQFSDYHSELNMSSLELGDSALYFCASSSAGTSGSTDTQYFGPGTRLTVL.

V and J are TRBV5-5 and TRBJ2-2; D may be TRBD1 or TRBD2 (5 bases each). This CDR3 is 16 amino acids long. The germline gives CDR1 SGHKS, CDR2 YYEKEE (reference sequence). Trimming took off 6 bases at V and 0 bases at J, with 15 bases between the two ends. CDR3 amino acids: CASTPLPGPNTGELFF. The CDR3 region has the DNA TGTGCCAGCACCCCCTTGCCGGGGCCGAACACCGGGGAGCTGTTTTTT.

This rearrangement joins TRBV28 to TRBJ1-2; the D is unclear. This CDR3 region has 14 residues. The germline V gene has CDR1 MDHEN and CDR2 SYDVKM. Trimming removed 3 bases at V and 4 bases at J, with 12 bases between. CDR3 in DNA: TGTGCCAGCAGTTTTACTCCGGTCATCTATGGCTACACCTTC. Its protein product is CASSFTPVIYGYTF.

V and J are TRBV6-6 and TRBJ2-1; D is uncertain. The germline gives CDR1 MNHNY, CDR2 SVGAGI (reference sequence). This CDR3 is 12 amino acids long. V lost 2 bases, J lost 7 bases, and 6 bases lay in between. In nucleotides, the CDR3 is TGTGCCAGCAGTTACACCGCAAATGAGCAGTTCTTC. Translation gives CASSYTANEQFF.